Listed below are T cell receptor beta chains from one sample, sequenced in a study of glioma-infiltrating T cells after dendritic cell vaccination. The repertoire was sequenced with immunoSEQ multiplex PCR; TCRdb's copy has only in-frame clones and lacks some. The sample holds about 65,000 clones, around 86% seen once. The sample consisted of blood, taken after dendritic cell vaccination. The receptors originated from a human donor with glioblastoma. Both conserved end residues are part of each CDR3. The D gene is left open where the match is weak. Expanded clones get a size class; other rows say once, few or many, or leave the size out.

TRBV5-1	.	TRBJ1-5	.	TGCGCCAGCAGGGACAGAGACAATGAACCCCAGCATTTT	CASRDRDNEPQHF
TRBV15	.	TRBJ2-1	.	TGTGCCACCAGCAGTCGGGGAGTTGAGCAGTTCTTC	CATSSRGVEQFF
TRBV11-2	.	TRBJ2-6	.	TGTGCCAGCAGCTCCACAGTAACTGGGGCCAACGTCCTGACTTTC	CASSSTVTGANVLTF
TRBV11-3	TRBD1	TRBJ1-4	.	TGTGCCAGCAGCTCCCGGGACAGGGAGGATGAAAAACTGTTTTTT	CASSSRDREDEKLFF
TRBV9	.	TRBJ2-7	.	TGTGCCAGCAGTGAAGGTCAGGGGTACGAGCAGTACTTC	CASSEGQGYEQYF
TRBV29-1	TRBD2	TRBJ2-7	.	TGCAGCGCCCTTCCTGGACTAGCGGGGAAGTACGAGCAGTACTTC	CSALPGLAGKYEQYF
TRBV11-3	.	TRBJ1-1	few	TGTGCCAGCAGCGCCGGGGACACGGTAACCCCGTGGACTGAAGCTTTCTTT	CASSAGDTVTPWTEAFF
TRBV14	.	TRBJ1-3	.	TGTGCCAGCAGCCAAGGATTGTCTAGCGGAAACACCATATATTTT	CASSQGLSSGNTIYF
TRBV25-1	.	TRBJ1-2	.	TGTGCCAGCAGTCGAGCGCCTGGGTATGGCTACACCTTC	CASSRAPGYGYTF
TRBV6-5	TRBD2	TRBJ2-1	once	TGTGCCAGCAACCAAGCGGGAGCCCCTTTTAAGCAGTTCTTC	CASNQAGAPFKQFF
TRBV23-1	.	TRBJ2-2	.	TGCGCCAGCAGTCAAATCGCTGGGGGCGGCACCGGGGAGCTGTTTTTT	CASSQIAGGGTGELFF
TRBV7-2	.	TRBJ1-2	once	TGTGCCAGCAGCTTAAGCAGGGAGGCTAACTATGGCTACACCTTC	CASSLSREANYGYTF
TRBV11-2	.	TRBJ2-7	.	TGTGCCAGCAGTGGGACGGGGTACAGGGACTACGAGCAGTACTTC	CASSGTGYRDYEQYF
TRBV13	TRBD1	TRBJ1-3	.	TGTGCCAGCAGCGCTCAGGGGGCGCTTGGAAACACCATATATTTT	CASSAQGALGNTIYF
TRBV6-6	.	TRBJ2-7	.	TGTGCCAGCAGCCACGGGGTTTTCGAGCAGTACTTC	CASSHGVFEQYF
TRBV11-2	TRBD1	TRBJ1-6	.	TGTGCCAGCAGCTTAGCCCGACCGGGACAGGGACGACCCCTCCACTTT	CASSLARPGQGRPLHF
TRBV4-3	.	TRBJ1-2	.	TGCGCCAGCAGCCTTGGAGTCTATGGCTACACCTTC	CASSLGVYGYTF
TRBV4-3	.	TRBJ2-6	medium-sized	TGCGCCAGCAGCCATGGCGCATCAGGGATCTCTGGGGCCAACGTCCTGACTTTC	CASSHGASGISGANVLTF
TRBV9	TRBD1	TRBJ1-2	few	TGTGCCAGCAGCGCCGAGGCAGGGGGGCATTACTATGGCTACACCTTC	CASSAEAGGHYYGYTF
TRBV7-9	TRBD1	TRBJ1-5	.	TGTGCCAGCAGCCCTCTCCTGGGACAGGGGGCTCAGCCCCAGCATTTT	CASSPLLGQGAQPQHF
TRBV21-1	.	TRBJ2-7	.	TGTGCCAGCAGGTGGGAGTGGAGGGCTTACGAGCAGTACTTC	CASRWEWRAYEQYF
TRBV30	.	TRBJ2-3	few	TGTGCCTGGAGTGTTATGTCGGGGGCAGATACGCAGTATTTT	CAWSVMSGADTQYF
TRBV6-5	TRBD1	TRBJ1-6	.	TGTGCCAGCAGTTACCGGACAGGTTATAATTCCCCCCTCCACTTT	CASSYRTGYNSPLHF
TRBV6-1	TRBD1	TRBJ1-1	.	TGTGCCAGCAGAGAAGAAACAGGGGTGACTGAAGCTTTCTTT	CASREETGVTEAFF
TRBV14	TRBD2	TRBJ2-5	once	TGTGCCAGCAGCCAAGATATCGGGGGGCAAGAGACCCAGTACTTC	CASSQDIGGQETQYF
TRBV30	TRBD1	TRBJ2-7	once	TGTGCCTGGAGTGGGGACAGCACCTACGAGCAGTACTTC	CAWSGDSTYEQYF
TRBV5-6	TRBD1	TRBJ1-1	.	TGTGCCAGCAGGGTGGGACAGTCGAACACTGAAGCTTTCTTT	CASRVGQSNTEAFF
TRBV5-6	TRBD1	TRBJ2-7	.	TGTGCCAGCAGCCCCCTCGGGACAGGAACCTACGAGCAGTACTTC	CASSPLGTGTYEQYF
TRBV18	.	TRBJ1-4	.	TGTGCCAGCTCACCCGGCGGGGGAACTAATGAAAAACTGTTTTTT	CASSPGGGTNEKLFF
TRBV5-1	.	TRBJ2-2	.	TGCGCCAGCAGCTTCTCACACAAGGGGGAAATTGATCCCGGGGAGCTGTTTTTT	CASSFSHKGEIDPGELFF
TRBV29-1	.	TRBJ2-3	.	TGCAGCGTTGATGCGGAGAGCACAGATACGCAGTATTTT	CSVDAESTDTQYF
TRBV18	TRBD1	TRBJ1-5	.	TGTGCCAGCTCACTAGGGGGCAGGGGCGGTAATCAGCCCCAGCATTTT	CASSLGGRGGNQPQHF
TRBV18	.	TRBJ1-1	.	TGTGCCAGCTCACCGAGAGGACAGACTGAAGCTTTCTTT	CASSPRGQTEAFF
TRBV7-7	.	TRBJ2-1	.	TGTGCTAGCAGTTCAGGGTACGAGCAGTTCTTC	CASSSGYEQFF
TRBV29-1	TRBD2	TRBJ2-1	.	TGCAGCGTGCCTACTAGCGGGAGGGCCAATGAGCAGTTCTTC	CSVPTSGRANEQFF
TRBV12-5	.	TRBJ1-2	.	TGTGCTAGTGGTTCCGCCGGGTATGGCTACACCTTC	CASGSAGYGYTF
TRBV7-9	.	TRBJ1-6	.	TGTGCCAGCAGCTTTACTTCGGATTCACCCCTCCACTTT	CASSFTSDSPLHF
TRBV11-2	.	TRBJ1-4	.	TGTGCCAGCAGCTTAGACCTCGGGGTCTACAATGAAAAACTGTTTTTT	CASSLDLGVYNEKLFF
TRBV9	TRBD1	TRBJ2-2	once	TGTGCCAGCAGCTCTCAAACAGGGGGCAGGGGGGAGCTGTTTTTT	CASSSQTGGRGELFF
TRBV28	TRBD2	TRBJ2-7	.	TGTGCCAGCACCCGAAGCGGGAGCGGACCCTACGAGCAGTACTTC	CASTRSGSGPYEQYF
TRBV2	.	TRBJ1-2	.	TGTGCCAGCGTACTAGGAGGGGTCGGCTATGGCTACACCTTC	CASVLGGVGYGYTF
TRBV6-1	.	TRBJ1-5	.	TGTGCCAGCAGGATGTATGGACAGAGCAATCAGCCCCAGCATTTT	CASRMYGQSNQPQHF
TRBV4-2	TRBD1	TRBJ2-7	once	TGTGCCAGCAGCCAAGGGGGGACAGGGACATACGAGCAGTACTTC	CASSQGGTGTYEQYF
TRBV7-2	TRBD2	TRBJ2-1	.	TGTGCCAGCAGCCCGGGGACTAGCGGGATTCGGGAGCAGTTCTTC	CASSPGTSGIREQFF
TRBV19	.	TRBJ2-1	.	TGTGCCAGTAGTATATCCGGTCACTCCTACAATGAGCAGTTCTTC	CASSISGHSYNEQFF
TRBV4-1	TRBD2	TRBJ2-1	few	TGCGCCAGCAGCCGAGAGACTAGCGGGAGCTACAATGAGCAGTTCTTC	CASSRETSGSYNEQFF
TRBV27	.	TRBJ1-6	.	TGTGCCAGCAGTTTATCGGGAGGGACGAGTAATTCACCCCTCCACTTT	CASSLSGGTSNSPLHF
TRBV6-4	TRBD1	TRBJ2-5	.	TGTGCCAGCAGTCTACCCCGCAGGGGGCTAGAGACCCAGTACTTC	CASSLPRRGLETQYF
TRBV10-3	TRBD1	TRBJ2-7	.	TGTGCCATCAGTCAGAGACAGGGGGCTGGAGAGCAGTACTTC	CAISQRQGAGEQYF
TRBV11-3	TRBD2	TRBJ2-6	.	TGTGCCAGCAGCTCTGCTCCGGGACTAGCGACTGGGGCCAACGTCCTGACTTTC	CASSSAPGLATGANVLTF
TRBV21-1	.	TRBJ2-3	once	TGTGCCAGCAGCCCTTGGCCCCTCACAGATACGCAGTATTTT	CASSPWPLTDTQYF
TRBV29-1	.	TRBJ1-1	.	TGCAGCGTTCCAAGCCAGGTACCCGAGGCTTTCTTT	CSVPSQVPEAFF
TRBV7-2	.	TRBJ1-1	.	TGTGCCAGCAGCTTAAAACAGGGAGGGACTGAAGCTTTCTTT	CASSLKQGGTEAFF
TRBV7-9	TRBD2	TRBJ2-7	once	TGTGCCAGCAGCTTAGCGCGGGGGTTCTCCTACGAGCAGTACTTC	CASSLARGFSYEQYF
TRBV19	.	TRBJ1-2	.	TGTGCCAGTAGTGTCGAACAGGGAAACTATGGCTACACCTTC	CASSVEQGNYGYTF